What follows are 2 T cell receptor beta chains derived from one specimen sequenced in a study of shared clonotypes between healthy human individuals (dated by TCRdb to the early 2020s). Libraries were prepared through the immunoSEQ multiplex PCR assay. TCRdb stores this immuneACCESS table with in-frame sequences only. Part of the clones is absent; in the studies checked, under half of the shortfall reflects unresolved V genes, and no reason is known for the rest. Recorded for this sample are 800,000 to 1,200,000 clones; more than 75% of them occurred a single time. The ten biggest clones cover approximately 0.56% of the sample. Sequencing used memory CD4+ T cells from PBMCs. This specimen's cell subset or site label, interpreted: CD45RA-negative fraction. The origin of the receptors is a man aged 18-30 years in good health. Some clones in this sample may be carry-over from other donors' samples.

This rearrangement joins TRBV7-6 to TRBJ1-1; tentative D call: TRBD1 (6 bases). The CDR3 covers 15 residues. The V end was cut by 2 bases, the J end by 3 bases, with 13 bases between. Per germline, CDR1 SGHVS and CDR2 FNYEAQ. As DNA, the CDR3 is TGTGCCAGCAGCTTAATGTTATCAGGGGACACTGAAGCTTTCTTT. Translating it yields CASSLMLSGDTEAFF.

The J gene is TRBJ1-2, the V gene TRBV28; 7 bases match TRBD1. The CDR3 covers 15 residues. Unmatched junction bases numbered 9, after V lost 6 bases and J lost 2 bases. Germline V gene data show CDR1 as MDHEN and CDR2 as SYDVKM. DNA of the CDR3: TGTGCCAGCAGGACGGGCGGGACAGTCAACTATGGCTACACCTTC. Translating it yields CASRTGGTVNYGYTF.